This entry is about one T cell receptor beta chain. Amplification yielded TCR beta CDR3 regions, with RNA transcripts as the source. HTBI primers were employed in a first-round RT-PCR of the TCR CDR3. A single record per CDR3 protein comes from TCRdb applying MiXCR to the multiplex PCR reads. The table includes 90,000 to 120,000 distinct CDR3 sequences, roughly 15% detected once. This record comes from a study of T cells in Graves' hyperthyroidism and ophthalmopathy. Trimming cost V 1 base and J 1 base, with 9 bases left between them. The CDR3 runs to 14 residues. The germline V gene has CDR1 DFQATT and CDR2 SNEGSKA (reference sequence).

Input material: blood. The clonotype originates from a woman aged 45-65 years with Graves' hyperthyroidism. The chain recombines TRBV20-1 with TRBJ2-3; D might be TRBD2 (6 bases). CDR3 loop: CSARAGGRTDTQYF. In DNA form, the CDR3 reads TGCAGTGCTAGAGCCGGGGGTCGCACAGATACGCAGTATTTT.